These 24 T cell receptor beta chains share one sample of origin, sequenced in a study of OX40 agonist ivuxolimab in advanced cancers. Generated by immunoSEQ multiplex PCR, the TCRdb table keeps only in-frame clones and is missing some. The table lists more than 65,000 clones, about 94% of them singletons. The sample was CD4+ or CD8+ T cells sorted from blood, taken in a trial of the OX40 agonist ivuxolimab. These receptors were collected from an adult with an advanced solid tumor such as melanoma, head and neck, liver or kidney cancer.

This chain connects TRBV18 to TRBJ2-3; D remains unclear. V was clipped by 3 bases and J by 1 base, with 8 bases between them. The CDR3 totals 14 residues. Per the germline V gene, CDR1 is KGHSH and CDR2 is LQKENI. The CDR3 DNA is TGTGCCAGCTCACCTCGCCAGGGCACAGATACGCAGTATTTT. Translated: CASSPRQGTDTQYF.

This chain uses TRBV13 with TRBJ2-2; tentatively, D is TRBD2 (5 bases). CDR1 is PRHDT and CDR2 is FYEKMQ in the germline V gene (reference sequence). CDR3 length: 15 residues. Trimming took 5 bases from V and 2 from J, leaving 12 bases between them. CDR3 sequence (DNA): TGTGCCAGCAGCGCCTTGGGGAGAAACACCGGGGAGCTGTTTTTT. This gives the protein CASSALGRNTGELFF.

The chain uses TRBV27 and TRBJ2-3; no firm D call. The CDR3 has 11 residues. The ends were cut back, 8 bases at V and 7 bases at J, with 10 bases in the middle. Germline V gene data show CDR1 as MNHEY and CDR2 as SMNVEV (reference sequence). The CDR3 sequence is CASHWENTQYF. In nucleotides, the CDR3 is TGTGCCAGCCATTGGGAAAATACGCAGTATTTT.

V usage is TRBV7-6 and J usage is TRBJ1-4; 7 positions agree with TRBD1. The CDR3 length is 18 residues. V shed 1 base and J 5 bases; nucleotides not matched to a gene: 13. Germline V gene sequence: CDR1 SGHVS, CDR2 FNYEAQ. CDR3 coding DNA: TGTGCCAGCAGCTTAGTCGGTGCCGGACAGGCCCACAATGAAAAACTGTTTTTT. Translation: CASSLVGAGQAHNEKLFF.

CDR3 coding DNA: TGTGCCAGTGGGGACACCTTTTTGGACGAGCAGTACTTC. This encodes CASGDTFLDEQYF. The genes are TRBV19 and TRBJ2-7; D perhaps matches TRBD1 (6 bases). CDR3 length: 13 residues. Trimming took off 8 bases at V and 5 bases at J, with 16 bases between the two ends. Germline CDR1 is LNHDA and CDR2 is SQIVND (reference sequence).

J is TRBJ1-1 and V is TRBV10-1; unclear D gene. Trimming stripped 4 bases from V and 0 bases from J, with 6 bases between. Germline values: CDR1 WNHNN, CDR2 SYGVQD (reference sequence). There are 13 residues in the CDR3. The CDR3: CASSATLNTEAFF. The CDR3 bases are TGCGCCAGCAGTGCGACACTGAACACTGAAGCTTTCTTT.

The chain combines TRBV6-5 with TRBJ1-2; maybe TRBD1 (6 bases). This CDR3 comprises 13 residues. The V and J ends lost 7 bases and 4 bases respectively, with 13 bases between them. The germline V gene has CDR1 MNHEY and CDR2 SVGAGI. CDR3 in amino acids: CASKTRGFYGYTF. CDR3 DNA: TGTGCCAGCAAAACCAGGGGCTTCTATGGCTACACCTTC.

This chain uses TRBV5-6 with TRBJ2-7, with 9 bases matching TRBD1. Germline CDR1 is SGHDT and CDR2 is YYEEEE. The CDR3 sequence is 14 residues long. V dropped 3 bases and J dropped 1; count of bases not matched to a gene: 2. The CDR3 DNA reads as TGTGCCAGCAGCTCGGGACAGGGATCCTACGAGCAGTACTTC. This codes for CASSSGQGSYEQYF. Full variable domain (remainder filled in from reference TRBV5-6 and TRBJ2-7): DAGVTQSPTHLIKTRGQQVTLRCSPKSGHDTVSWYQQALGQGPQFIFQYYEEEERQRGNFPDRFSGHQFPNYSSELNVNALLLGDSALYLCASSSGQGSYEQYFGPGTRLTVT.

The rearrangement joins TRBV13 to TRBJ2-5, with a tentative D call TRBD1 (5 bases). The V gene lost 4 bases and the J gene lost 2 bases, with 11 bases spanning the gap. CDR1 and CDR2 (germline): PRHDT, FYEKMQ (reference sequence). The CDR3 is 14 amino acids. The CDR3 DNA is TGTGCCAGCAGCTCGACAGAGAAACAAGAGACCCAGTACTTC. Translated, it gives CASSSTEKQETQYF.

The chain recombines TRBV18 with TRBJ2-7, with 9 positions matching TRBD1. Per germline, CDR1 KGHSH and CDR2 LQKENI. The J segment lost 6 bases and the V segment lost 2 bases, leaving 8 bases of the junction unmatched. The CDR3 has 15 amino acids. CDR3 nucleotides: TGTGCCAGCTCACCAACCGGGACAGGGTTGGTCGAGCAGTACTTC. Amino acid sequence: CASSPTGTGLVEQYF. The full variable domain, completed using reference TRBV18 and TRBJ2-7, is NAGVMQNPRHLVRRRGQEARLRCSPMKGHSHVYWYRQLPEEGLKFMVYLQKENIIDESGMPKERFSAEFPKEGPSILRIQQVVRGDSAAYFCASSPTGTGLVEQYFGPGTRLTVT.

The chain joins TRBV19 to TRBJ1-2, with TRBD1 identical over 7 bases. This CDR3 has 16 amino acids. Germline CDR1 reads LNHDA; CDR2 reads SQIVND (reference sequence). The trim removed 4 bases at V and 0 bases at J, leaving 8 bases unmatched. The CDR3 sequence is CASSTPHRGPNYGYTF. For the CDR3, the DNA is TGTGCCAGTAGTACCCCCCACAGGGGCCCTAACTATGGCTACACCTTC.

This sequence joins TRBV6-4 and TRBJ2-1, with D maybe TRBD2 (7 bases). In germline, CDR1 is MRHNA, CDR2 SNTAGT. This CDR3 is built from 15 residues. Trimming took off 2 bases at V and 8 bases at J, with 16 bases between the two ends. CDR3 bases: TGTGCCAGCAGTGACGGGGGGGCTAGTAGCGATGAGCAGTTCTTC. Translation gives CASSDGGASSDEQFF.

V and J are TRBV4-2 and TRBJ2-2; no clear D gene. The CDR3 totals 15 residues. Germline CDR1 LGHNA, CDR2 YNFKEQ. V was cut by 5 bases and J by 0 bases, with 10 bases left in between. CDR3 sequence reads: CASSYRAANTGELFF. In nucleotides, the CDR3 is TGTGCCAGCAGCTATCGGGCAGCGAACACCGGGGAGCTGTTTTTT.

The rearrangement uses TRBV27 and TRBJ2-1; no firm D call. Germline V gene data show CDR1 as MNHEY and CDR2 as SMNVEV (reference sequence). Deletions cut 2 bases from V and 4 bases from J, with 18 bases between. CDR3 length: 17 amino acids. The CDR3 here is CASSLKSGFYLYNEQFF. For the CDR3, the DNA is TGTGCCAGCAGTTTAAAGAGTGGATTCTATTTATACAATGAGCAGTTCTTC.

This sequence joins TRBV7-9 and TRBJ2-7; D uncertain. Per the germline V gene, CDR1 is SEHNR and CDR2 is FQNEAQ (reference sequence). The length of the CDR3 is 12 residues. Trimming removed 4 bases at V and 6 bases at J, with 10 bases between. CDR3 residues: CASSSDPREQYF. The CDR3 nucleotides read TGTGCCAGCAGCTCGGACCCTCGCGAGCAGTACTTC.

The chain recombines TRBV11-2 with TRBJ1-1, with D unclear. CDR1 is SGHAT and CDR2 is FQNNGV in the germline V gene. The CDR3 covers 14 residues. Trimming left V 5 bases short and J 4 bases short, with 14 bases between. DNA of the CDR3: TGTGCCAGCAGCCCCAGGAGGGCCGGCACTGAAGCTTTCTTT. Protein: CASSPRRAGTEAFF. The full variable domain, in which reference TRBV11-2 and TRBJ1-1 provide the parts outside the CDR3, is EAGVAQSPRYKIIEKRQSVAFWCNPISGHATLYWYQQILGQGPKLLIQFQNNGVVDDSQLPKDRFSAERLKGVDSTLKIQPAKLEDSAVYLCASSPRRAGTEAFFGQGTRLTVV.

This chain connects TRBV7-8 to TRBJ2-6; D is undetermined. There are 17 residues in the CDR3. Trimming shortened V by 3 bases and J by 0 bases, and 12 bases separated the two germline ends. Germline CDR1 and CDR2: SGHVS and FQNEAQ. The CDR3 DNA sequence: TGTGCCAGCAGCTTCCTCATCCCCCTCTCTGGGGCCAACGTCCTGACTTTC. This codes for CASSFLIPLSGANVLTF.

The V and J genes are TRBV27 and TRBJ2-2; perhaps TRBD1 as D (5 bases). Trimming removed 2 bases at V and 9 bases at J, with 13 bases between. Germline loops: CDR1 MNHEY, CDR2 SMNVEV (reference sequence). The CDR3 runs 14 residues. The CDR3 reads CASSLPGLGRELFF. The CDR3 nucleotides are TGTGCCAGCAGTTTACCAGGGTTGGGGCGGGAGCTGTTTTTT.

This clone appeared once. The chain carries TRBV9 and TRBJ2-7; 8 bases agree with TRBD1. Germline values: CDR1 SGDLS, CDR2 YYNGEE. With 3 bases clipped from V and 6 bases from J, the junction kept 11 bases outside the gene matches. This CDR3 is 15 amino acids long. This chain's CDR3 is CASSAGDRSGREQYF. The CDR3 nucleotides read TGTGCCAGCAGCGCCGGGGACAGGTCGGGTCGCGAGCAGTACTTC.

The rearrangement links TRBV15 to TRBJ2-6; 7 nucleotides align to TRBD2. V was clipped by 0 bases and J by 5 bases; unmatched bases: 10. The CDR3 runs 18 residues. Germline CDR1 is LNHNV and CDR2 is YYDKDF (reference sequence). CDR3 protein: CATSRDLPGRGRANVLTF. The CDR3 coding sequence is TGTGCCACCAGCAGAGATCTGCCAGGGAGGGGTCGGGCCAACGTCCTGACTTTC.

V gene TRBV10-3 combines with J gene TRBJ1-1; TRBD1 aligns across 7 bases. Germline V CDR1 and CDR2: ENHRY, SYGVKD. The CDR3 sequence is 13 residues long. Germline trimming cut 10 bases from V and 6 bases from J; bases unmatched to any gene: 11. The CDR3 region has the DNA TGTGCCAACGGCCGGACAGGCGGCTCTGAAGCTTTCTTT. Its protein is CANGRTGGSEAFF.

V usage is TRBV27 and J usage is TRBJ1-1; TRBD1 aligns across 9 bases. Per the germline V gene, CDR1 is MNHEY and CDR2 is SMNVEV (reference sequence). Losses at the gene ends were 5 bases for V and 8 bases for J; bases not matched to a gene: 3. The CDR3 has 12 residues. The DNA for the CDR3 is TGTGCCAGCAGTCGAGGACAGGGGGAAGCTTTCTTT. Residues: CASSRGQGEAFF.

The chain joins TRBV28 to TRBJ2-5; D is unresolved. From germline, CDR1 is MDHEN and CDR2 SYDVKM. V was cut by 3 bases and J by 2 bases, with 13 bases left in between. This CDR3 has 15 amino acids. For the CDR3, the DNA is TGTGCCAGCAGTTTTGTGATTCCCCTACAAGAGACCCAGTACTTC. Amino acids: CASSFVIPLQETQYF.

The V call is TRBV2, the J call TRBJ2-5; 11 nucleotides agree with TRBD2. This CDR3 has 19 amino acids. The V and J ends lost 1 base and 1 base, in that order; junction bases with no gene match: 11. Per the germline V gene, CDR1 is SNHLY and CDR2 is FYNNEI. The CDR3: CASSEGDVLSGGAQETQYF. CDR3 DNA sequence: TGTGCCAGCAGTGAAGGCGATGTCCTTAGCGGGGGGGCCCAAGAGACCCAGTACTTC.